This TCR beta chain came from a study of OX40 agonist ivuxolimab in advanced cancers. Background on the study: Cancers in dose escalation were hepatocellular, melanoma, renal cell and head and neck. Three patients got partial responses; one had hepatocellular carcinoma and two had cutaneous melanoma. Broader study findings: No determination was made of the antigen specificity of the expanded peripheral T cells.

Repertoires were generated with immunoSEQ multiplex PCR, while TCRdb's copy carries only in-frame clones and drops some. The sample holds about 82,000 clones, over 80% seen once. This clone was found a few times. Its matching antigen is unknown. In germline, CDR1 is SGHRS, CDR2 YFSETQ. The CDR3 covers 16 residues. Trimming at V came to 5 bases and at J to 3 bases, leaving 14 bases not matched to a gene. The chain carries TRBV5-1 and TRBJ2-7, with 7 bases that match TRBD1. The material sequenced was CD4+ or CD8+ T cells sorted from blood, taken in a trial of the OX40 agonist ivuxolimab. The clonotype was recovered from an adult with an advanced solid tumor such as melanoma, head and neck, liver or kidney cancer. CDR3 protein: CASSQGQTGAIYEQYF. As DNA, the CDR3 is TGCGCCAGCAGTCAGGGACAAACAGGGGCGATCTACGAGCAGTACTTC.